The sequence of this T cell receptor beta chain was determined in a study of T-cell reconstitution after alpha-beta-depleted transplantation in children. This clonotype occurred a few times. Antigen unknown. The V gene lost 3 bases and the J gene lost 1 base, with 9 bases spanning the gap. The CDR3 is 13 residues long. Germline lookup yields CDR1 SQVTM and CDR2 ANQGSEA. Unique molecular identifiers were used in preparing the TCRbeta library. TCRdb called the PCR reads again in MiXCR, with one record for every CDR3 protein. This repertoire shows about 870,000 distinct CDR3 sequences, about 15% found once; its top ten account for around 4.5%. Points from the study as a whole: After transplant, high TCRbeta diversity at day 60 in some patients arose from surviving recipient T cells and thymic progenitors. Reportedly, roughly two months post-transplant, alpha-beta T cells arose from several hundred expanded graft clones.

The V gene is TRBV29-1, the J gene TRBJ1-1; maybe TRBD1 (5 bases). The receptor was isolated from a male patient between 5 and 17 years old who had a stem cell transplant for acute lymphoblastic leukemia, so the T cells may come from the graft donor. Sample: PBMCs, mostly from graft donor cells, taken 360 days after TCRalphabeta/CD19-depleted stem cell transplant. The CDR3, as DNA: TGCAGCGTTGACCCCAGGGAGAACACTGAAGCTTTCTTT. This codes for CSVDPRENTEAFF.